This record covers a single T cell receptor (beta chain). The antigen remains undetermined. This specimen belongs to a study of OX40 agonist ivuxolimab in advanced cancers. Findings and caveats of the study: Some of the lowest clonal expansion was seen in partial responders at 0.1-3.0 mg/kg. CD4+ and CD8+ T cells in blood underwent clonal expansion by week 6 at 0.1 to 3.0 mg/kg.

The CDR3 sequence is 18 residues long. Germline CDR1 and CDR2: SEHNR and FQNEAQ (reference sequence). Trimming took 5 bases from V and 4 from J; bases not matched to a gene: 12. Profiled with immunoSEQ multiplex PCR; TCRdb holds only in-frame clones, not every one. Here the sample spans 72,000 or so clones, nearly 90% being singletons. This TCR came from an adult with an advanced solid tumor such as melanoma, head and neck, liver or kidney cancer. Sample: CD4+ or CD8+ T cells sorted from blood, taken in a trial of the OX40 agonist ivuxolimab. The chain couples TRBV7-9 to TRBJ2-5; 14 nucleotides agree with TRBD2. The DNA for the CDR3 is TGTGCCAGCAGCCCCCAGCTTGGAGGACTAGCGGGAGGAGAGACCCAGTACTTC. Translating gives CASSPQLGGLAGGETQYF.